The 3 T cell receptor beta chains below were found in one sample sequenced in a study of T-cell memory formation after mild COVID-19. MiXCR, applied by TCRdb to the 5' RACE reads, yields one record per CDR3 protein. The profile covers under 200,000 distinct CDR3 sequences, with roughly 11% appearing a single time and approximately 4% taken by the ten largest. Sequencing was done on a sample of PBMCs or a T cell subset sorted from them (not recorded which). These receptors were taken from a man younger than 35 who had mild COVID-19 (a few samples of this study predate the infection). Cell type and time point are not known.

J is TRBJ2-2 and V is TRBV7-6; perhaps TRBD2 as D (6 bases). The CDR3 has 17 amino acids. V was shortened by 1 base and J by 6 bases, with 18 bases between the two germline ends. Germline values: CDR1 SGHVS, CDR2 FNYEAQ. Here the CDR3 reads CASSLGIGDLTAGELFF. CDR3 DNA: TGTGCCAGCAGCTTAGGTATCGGGGACTTGACGGCCGGGGAGCTGTTTTTT.

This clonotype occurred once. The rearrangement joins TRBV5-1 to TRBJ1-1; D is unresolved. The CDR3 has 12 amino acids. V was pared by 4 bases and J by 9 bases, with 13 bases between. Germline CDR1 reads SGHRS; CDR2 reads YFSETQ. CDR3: CASSQAGAQAFF. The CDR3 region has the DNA TGCGCCAGCAGCCAGGCGGGTGCACAAGCTTTCTTT.

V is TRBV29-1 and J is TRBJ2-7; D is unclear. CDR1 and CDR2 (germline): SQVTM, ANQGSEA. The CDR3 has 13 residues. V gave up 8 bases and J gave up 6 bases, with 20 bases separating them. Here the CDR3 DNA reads TGCAGCATCTCCGCTCTGGGGAATGGCGAGCAGTACTTC. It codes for CSISALGNGEQYF.